This T cell receptor beta chain was observed in a study of cytomegalovirus exposure and HLA in healthy donors. At the level of the study: One earlier analysis, a look at about 179 million T cells, found fewer than 140 million unique TCR beta sequences.

Notes on this clone: Its antigen remains unknown.

Study outcomes and limitations: Segments of the TCR beta V type were, in most cases, productive about 90% or about 30% of the time in an earlier analysis. A later analysis reported that several of the most significant clusters appeared to be linked to common viral pathogens, among them Epstein-Barr virus.

The ends were cut back, 4 bases at V and 8 bases at J, with 17 bases in the middle. The CDR3 spans 14 residues. CDR1 MNHEY and CDR2 SMNVEV come from the germline V gene (reference sequence). The primer mix had 60 Vbeta and 13 Jbeta primers. Assay used: immunoSEQ multiplex PCR; TCRdb lists only in-frame clones, some missing. The data hold about 110,000 clones, with about 86% observed a single time. Sequencing was done on a sample of PBMCs. The TCR was taken from a woman under 40 in good health and CMV-seronegative. The gene calls are TRBV27 and TRBJ1-2; D might be TRBD1 (6 bases). CDR3 DNA sequence: TGTGCCAGCAGTTCTTTTTGGGGGCTCTTGGGCTACACCTTC. Residues: CASSSFWGLLGYTF.